This paragraph covers one T cell receptor beta chain sequence. This sample was taken from a study of T-cell reconstitution after alpha-beta-depleted transplantation in children. The TCRbeta library incorporated unique molecular identifiers. Each CDR3 protein gets one entry after TCRdb re-called the PCR reads with MiXCR. The sample includes 500,000 or so distinct CDR3 sequences, around a third of them seen just once. V dropped 5 bases and J dropped 4; count of bases not matched to a gene: 20. The CDR3 is made up of 19 amino acids. Looked up from germline, CDR1 is SGHAT and CDR2 is FQDESV (reference sequence).

Sequencing was performed on PBMCs from the stem cell graft donor, taken from the stem cell graft. The origin of this receptor is a human donor who donated a stem cell graft to a child with aplastic anemia. V and J are TRBV11-1 and TRBJ2-7, with 10 nucleotides matching TRBD2. The CDR3 DNA reads TGTGCCAGCAGCCCCAGGCCTAGCGGGAGTCCCACCTCGGCGTACGAGCAGTACTTC. Residues: CASSPRPSGSPTSAYEQYF.